A selection of T cell receptor beta chains follows, all from one sample in a study of identical twins. TCRdb recomputed calls from the 5' RACE reads with MiXCR, one row per CDR3 protein. The sample gives 250,000 to 350,000 distinct CDR3 sequences, approximately 8.5% of which show up once; 2.1% is in the top ten. These same data were also listed under a study on yellow fever vaccine responses in identical twins.

The sample comprised memory (CD45RO+) T cells sorted from blood. The source of these receptors is a young woman in good health. CDR3s include the opening cysteine and the closing phenylalanine or tryptophan. The D gene is left open where the match is weak. Clone size is given for some rows only: seen once, a few or many times, or a class if the clone is expanded.

CDR3 length	V gene	clone size	D gene	J gene	CDR3 protein	CDR3 DNA
12	TRBV5-6	many	-	TRBJ1-5	CASSQMNQPQHF	TGTGCCAGCAGCCAGATGAATCAGCCCCAGCATTTT
15	TRBV18	-	-	TRBJ2-3	CASSPSVRLTDTQYF	TGTGCCAGCTCACCCTCGGTGCGGCTCACAGATACGCAGTATTTT
13	TRBV25-1	many	-	TRBJ2-7	CASSDGGTYEQYF	TGTGCCAGCAGTGATGGTGGGACCTACGAGCAGTACTTC
12	TRBV29-1	many	-	TRBJ1-1	CSVEAGHTEAFF	TGCAGCGTTGAAGCGGGCCACACTGAAGCTTTCTTT
15	TRBV4-2	few	-	TRBJ1-4	CASSQRQEPNEKLFF	TGTGCCAGCAGCCAAAGACAGGAGCCGAATGAAAAACTGTTTTTT
14	TRBV3-1	few	-	TRBJ1-4	CASSLALPGEKLFF	TGTGCCAGCAGCCTAGCCCTCCCGGGGGAAAAACTGTTTTTT
15	TRBV5-1	many	-	TRBJ2-3	CASSLAPPSTDTQYF	TGCGCCAGCAGCTTGGCACCACCAAGCACAGATACGCAGTATTTT
13	TRBV7-6	few	TRBD1	TRBJ1-6	CASSSQGYSPLHF	TGTGCCAGCAGCTCACAGGGGTATTCACCCCTCCACTTT
12	TRBV29-1	few	-	TRBJ1-3	CSVEVVGNTIYF	TGCAGCGTTGAGGTGGTTGGAAACACCATATATTTT
15	TRBV12-3/TRBV12-4	few	-	TRBJ2-1	CASSARQGRDNEQFF	TGTGCCAGCAGTGCCCGACAGGGGAGGGACAATGAGCAGTTCTTC
15	TRBV2	few	TRBD2	TRBJ2-1	CASRGGTTSYNEQFF	TGTGCCAGCAGGGGGGGGACTACATCTTACAATGAGCAGTTCTTC
15	TRBV20-1	many	-	TRBJ2-1	CSAREGGVTYNEQFF	TGCAGTGCTAGAGAGGGGGGAGTGACCTACAATGAGCAGTTCTTC
13	TRBV5-1	few	-	TRBJ2-5	CASSLGDEGTQYF	TGCGCCAGCAGCTTGGGGGATGAGGGGACCCAGTACTTC
12	TRBV6-5	few	-	TRBJ2-5	CASSNTGETQYF	TGTGCCAGCAGCAATACTGGTGAGACCCAGTACTTC
14	TRBV12-3/TRBV12-4	many	-	TRBJ1-4	CASSPGGQKEKLFF	TGTGCCAGCAGCCCGGGGGGGCAGAAAGAAAAACTGTTTTTT
12	TRBV3-1	many	-	TRBJ2-7	CASSQGIYEQYF	TGTGCCAGCAGCCAAGGAATCTACGAGCAGTACTTC
13	TRBV29-1	many	-	TRBJ1-2	CSVELGSNYGYTF	TGCAGCGTTGAGTTGGGTTCTAACTATGGCTACACCTTC
18	TRBV5-1	many	TRBD2	TRBJ2-3	CASSLGTSGGRTIDTQYF	TGCGCCAGCAGCCTCGGGACTAGCGGGGGCCGTACAATTGATACGCAGTATTTT
13	TRBV3-1	few	-	TRBJ1-1	CASSLQFSGEAFF	TGTGCCAGCAGCCTACAATTCTCAGGGGAAGCTTTCTTT
16	TRBV7-8	few	-	TRBJ2-1	CASSLRTRSSYNEQFF	TGTGCCAGCAGCCTTCGGACACGAAGCTCCTACAATGAGCAGTTCTTC
14	TRBV5-1	many	-	TRBJ2-5	CASRFSGIEETQYF	TGCGCCAGCAGGTTTTCGGGAATTGAAGAGACCCAGTACTTC
15	TRBV4-2	-	TRBD1	TRBJ2-2	CASSQGTGDSGELFF	TGTGCCAGCAGCCAAGGGACAGGGGATTCGGGGGAGCTGTTTTTT
13	TRBV28	-	-	TRBJ2-4	CASSRGLENIQYF	TGTGCCAGCAGTCGGGGACTCGAAAACATTCAGTACTTC
13	TRBV25-1	few	-	TRBJ1-4	CASSEGGHEKLFF	TGTGCCAGCAGTGAAGGTGGCCATGAAAAACTGTTTTTT
15	TRBV5-1	many	TRBD2	TRBJ2-1	CASSPETGTRREQFF	TGCGCCAGCAGCCCTGAAACCGGGACTAGACGAGAGCAGTTCTTC
12	TRBV11-2	medium-sized	-	TRBJ2-2	CASSLMSGELFF	TGTGCCAGCAGCTTGATGAGCGGGGAGCTGTTTTTT
16	TRBV7-2	-	TRBD1	TRBJ1-4	CASSLNYRGSAEKLFF	TGTGCCAGCAGCTTGAACTACAGGGGCTCGGCTGAAAAACTGTTTTTT
14	TRBV5-6	many	TRBD1	TRBJ2-1	CASTGGQEYNEQFF	TGTGCCAGCACCGGGGGACAGGAATACAATGAGCAGTTCTTC
15	TRBV29-1	-	TRBD2	TRBJ2-5	CSVETLAASQETQYF	TGCAGCGTTGAAACCCTAGCGGCATCCCAAGAGACCCAGTACTTC
14	TRBV28	many	-	TRBJ2-1	CASSLLGTAGEQFF	TGTGCCAGCAGTTTACTAGGAACGGCCGGTGAGCAGTTCTTC
14	TRBV7-9	-	-	TRBJ2-4	CASSVEGAKNIQYF	TGTGCCAGCAGCGTGGAGGGAGCCAAAAACATTCAGTACTTC
15	TRBV20-1	few	-	TRBJ2-3	CSALPRASLTDTQYF	TGCAGTGCTTTACCTAGGGCGAGCCTCACAGATACGCAGTATTTT
16	TRBV4-1	many	-	TRBJ1-4	CASSQDARSGGEKLFF	TGCGCCAGCAGCCAAGACGCTCGGTCGGGGGGTGAAAAACTGTTTTTT
15	TRBV7-3	few	TRBD2	TRBJ2-1	CASSRSGSGDVSQFF	TGTGCCAGCAGCCGAAGCGGGAGCGGGGATGTAAGTCAGTTCTTC
11	TRBV6-1	many	-	TRBJ1-1	CASSYMSEAFF	TGTGCCAGCAGCTATATGAGTGAAGCTTTCTTT
16	TRBV29-1	many	TRBD2	TRBJ2-3	CSVPGGLPRALYTQYF	TGCAGCGTCCCGGGGGGGCTCCCCCGCGCCTTATATACGCAGTATTTT
12	TRBV12-3/TRBV12-4	many	-	TRBJ2-1	CASTFMYNEQFF	TGTGCCAGCACGTTTATGTACAATGAGCAGTTCTTC
15	TRBV11-2	few	-	TRBJ1-6	CASSSQDLGNSPLHF	TGTGCCAGCAGCTCACAGGACCTGGGGAATTCACCCCTCCACTTT
14	TRBV20-1	many	-	TRBJ2-5	CSARRGDLQETQYF	TGCAGTGCTAGAAGGGGGGATCTTCAAGAGACCCAGTACTTC
18	TRBV20-1	-	TRBD2	TRBJ2-2	CSAKGTSGPIIATGELFF	TGCAGTGCTAAAGGGACTAGCGGGCCTATTATCGCCACCGGGGAGCTGTTTTTT
16	TRBV7-9	-	-	TRBJ2-2	CASSSRGGISSGELFF	TGTGCCAGCAGCTCTCGGGGCGGGATTTCTTCTGGGGAGCTGTTTTTT
15	TRBV12-3/TRBV12-4	many	-	TRBJ2-2	CASSYGTTNTGELFF	TGTGCCAGCAGTTACGGGACAACGAACACCGGGGAGCTGTTTTTT
15	TRBV11-2	few	TRBD2	TRBJ2-1	CASSTLAGAYNEQFF	TGTGCCAGCAGCACCTTAGCGGGAGCCTACAATGAGCAGTTCTTC
15	TRBV5-6	few	-	TRBJ1-4	CASSLPGQANEKLFF	TGTGCCAGCAGCTTACCGGGACAAGCTAATGAAAAACTGTTTTTT
12	TRBV20-1	many	TRBD2	TRBJ2-4	CSPRGGGNIQYF	TGCAGTCCGCGGGGGGGTGGAAACATTCAGTACTTC
13	TRBV18	-	-	TRBJ2-3	CASSPSGSDTQYF	TGTGCCAGCTCACCAAGCGGATCAGATACGCAGTATTTT
10	TRBV12-3/TRBV12-4	few	-	TRBJ1-1	CASNRDEAFF	TGTGCCAGCAACCGGGACGAAGCTTTCTTT
16	TRBV6-2/TRBV6-3	many	-	TRBJ2-1	CASSRRGLSSYNEQFF	TGTGCCAGCAGTCGGCGGGGCCTGAGCTCCTACAATGAGCAGTTCTTC
15	TRBV6-5	-	-	TRBJ1-2	CASSNIQGGVYGYTF	TGTGCCAGCAGTAACATCCAGGGAGGGGTATATGGCTACACCTTC
13	TRBV10-2	many	-	TRBJ2-5	CASSELTQETQYF	TGCGCCAGCAGTGAACTAACGCAAGAGACCCAGTACTTC
15	TRBV6-4	-	-	TRBJ2-1	CASSFFPGGYNEQFF	TGTGCCAGCAGCTTCTTCCCTGGGGGCTACAATGAGCAGTTCTTC
15	TRBV4-1	-	-	TRBJ2-3	CASSQGGAKTDTQYF	TGCGCCAGCAGCCAAGGGGGGGCAAAAACAGATACGCAGTATTTT
13	TRBV5-5	-	-	TRBJ1-2	CASSLHSGYGYTF	TGTGCCAGCAGCTTGCACAGTGGCTATGGCTACACCTTC
12	TRBV5-1	many	-	TRBJ2-7	CASSDSTYEQYF	TGCGCCAGCAGTGACAGTACCTACGAGCAGTACTTC
15	TRBV5-1	many	TRBD1	TRBJ1-1	CASSLEGQPNTEAFF	TGCGCCAGCAGCTTGGAGGGACAGCCGAACACTGAAGCTTTCTTT